These 13 T cell receptor beta chains share one sample of origin, sequenced in a study of T-cell reconstitution after alpha-beta-depleted transplantation in children. Preparation of the TCRbeta library involved a method that used unique molecular identifiers. MiXCR was run by TCRdb on the PCR reads, yielding one entry per CDR3 protein. This sample carries 200,000 to 250,000 distinct CDR3 sequences, approximately 9% of them seen once, and the ten largest clones take approximately 5.9%. The sample here was PBMCs from the stem cell graft donor, taken from the stem cell graft. These receptors were collected from a human donor who donated a stem cell graft to a child with acute lymphoblastic leukemia.

This clonotype was seen ten or more times. The chain joins TRBV29-1 to TRBJ2-7, with D uncertain. CDR1 is SQVTM and CDR2 is ANQGSEA in the germline V gene. The CDR3 consists of 14 residues. V lost 5 bases and J lost 2, with 16 bases in between. This chain's CDR3 is CSVYPVRPPYEQYF. The CDR3 DNA reads as TGCAGCGTTTATCCGGTGCGCCCACCCTACGAGCAGTACTTC.

This clonotype was counted between two and nine times. The chain employs TRBV29-1 and TRBJ1-1, with D perhaps matching TRBD1 (6 bases). The CDR3 loop spans 12 amino acids. Germline assignment: CDR1 SQVTM and CDR2 ANQGSEA. V was shortened by 1 base and J by 12 bases, with 15 bases between the two germline ends. CDR3 in amino acids: CSVEGAGAGSFF. In DNA form, the CDR3 reads TGCAGCGTTGAAGGTGCAGGGGCTGGGTCTTTCTTT.

This clonotype came up a few times. This rearrangement joins TRBV5-1 to TRBJ2-5; TRBD1 aligns across 8 bases. The CDR3 length is 16 residues. Trimming cost V 4 bases and J 4 bases; bases outside gene matches: 12. CDR1 SGHRS and CDR2 YFSETQ come from the germline V gene. CDR3 residues: CASSPQEPGGAETQYF. The CDR3 DNA sequence: TGCGCCAGCAGCCCCCAAGAACCAGGGGGCGCAGAGACCCAGTACTTC. The variable domain in full, with the rest retrieved from reference TRBV5-1 and TRBJ2-5, is KAGVTQTPRYLIKTRGQQVTLSCSPISGHRSVSWYQQTPGQGLQFLFEYFSETQRNKGNFPGRFSGRQFSNSRSEMNVSTLELGDSALYLCASSPQEPGGAETQYFGPGTRLLVL.

This clonotype was recorded at least ten times. V and J are TRBV3-1 and TRBJ2-5; D is possibly TRBD2 (6 bases). Trimming took 2 bases from V and 4 from J, leaving 11 bases between them. The CDR3 covers 14 residues. Germline V lookup: CDR1 LGHDT, CDR2 YNNKEL (reference sequence). The CDR3 nucleotides read TGTGCCAGCAGCCAACTCGATAGCGGAGAGACCCAGTACTTC. The encoded protein is CASSQLDSGETQYF.

In its sample, this clonotype was seen a few times. The chain uses TRBV10-3 and TRBJ2-1; TRBD1 matches at 9 bases. The CDR3 has 16 residues. Germline V CDR1 and CDR2: ENHRY, SYGVKD. J gave up 6 bases and V 6 bases, and 12 bases lay outside the gene matches. The CDR3 protein is CAISTGQGPLANEQFF. Here the CDR3 DNA reads TGTGCCATCAGCACGGGACAGGGCCCCCTCGCCAATGAGCAGTTCTTC.

The chain recombines TRBV11-2 with TRBJ1-5; unclear D gene. The CDR3 consists of 14 residues. Per germline, CDR1 SGHAT and CDR2 FQNNGV. V lost 1 base, J lost 4 bases, and 8 bases lay in between. The DNA of the CDR3 is TGTGCCAGCAGCTTAGGCGGGATAAATCAGCCCCAGCATTTT. Its translation is CASSLGGINQPQHF.

This clonotype was observed at least ten times. This chain uses TRBV9 with TRBJ1-1; no clear D. This CDR3 region has 14 residues. Germline V gives CDR1 SGDLS, CDR2 YYNGEE. Trimming removed 0 bases at V and 1 base at J, with 7 bases between. The CDR3 loop is CASSVAGTNTEAFF. In nucleotides, the CDR3 is TGTGCCAGCAGCGTAGCGGGAACGAACACTGAAGCTTTCTTT.

This clonotype was seen at least ten times. The chain uses TRBV4-2 and TRBJ2-1; D may be TRBD2 (6 bases). The germline CDR1 and CDR2 sequences are LGHNA and YNFKEQ. The CDR3 is 15 amino acids. Trimming stripped 1 base from V and 0 bases from J, with 7 bases between. The CDR3 DNA follows: TGTGCCAGCAGCCAAGTCGGGGGCTCCTACAATGAGCAGTTCTTC. Translation: CASSQVGGSYNEQFF.

This clonotype was recorded only once. This sequence joins TRBV15 and TRBJ2-5; the match to TRBD2 covers 13 bases. The J segment lost 5 bases and the V segment lost 3 bases, leaving 15 bases of the junction unmatched. CDR3 length: 19 amino acids. Germline V gives CDR1 LNHNV, CDR2 YYDKDF (reference sequence). The chain's CDR3 is CATSRAFRGTSGAGETQYF. For the CDR3, the DNA is TGTGCCACCAGCAGGGCCTTTCGTGGGACTAGCGGGGCCGGTGAGACCCAGTACTTC.

This clonotype was detected ten times or more. The rearrangement joins TRBV6-2 or TRBV6-3 to TRBJ1-1; no clear D gene. Trimming left V 2 bases short and J 4 bases short, with 14 bases between. Per germline, CDR1 MNHEY and CDR2 SVGEGT. The CDR3 has 15 amino acids. CDR3: CASSYPGLWGTEAFF. The DNA of the CDR3 is TGTGCCAGCAGTTACCCCGGACTATGGGGCACTGAAGCTTTCTTT.

The rearrangement uses TRBV27 and TRBJ2-7, with no clear D. The germline V and J ends were trimmed by 5 bases and 0 bases, with 11 bases remaining between them. In germline, CDR1 is MNHEY, CDR2 SMNVEV (reference sequence). The CDR3 is 14 residues long. The DNA for the CDR3 is TGTGCCAGCAGTACCAACTATGACTCCTACGAGCAGTACTTC. Residues: CASSTNYDSYEQYF.

Note on this clonotype: At one boundary the junction diverges from the germline segment, which might be a read error. This chain uses TRBV27 with TRBJ2-2; D remains unclear. CDR1 and CDR2 from the germline V gene are MNHEY and SMNVEV (reference sequence). The CDR3 sequence is 14 residues long. CDR3 coding DNA: TGTACCAGCAGTGTCTCAGAGTTCGCCGGGGAGCTGTTTTTT. This gives the protein CTSSVSEFAGELFF.

A few counts support this clonotype. The chain carries TRBV5-1 and TRBJ1-1, with 8 nucleotides matching TRBD1. After removal of 4 bases from V and 1 base from J, the junction contained 12 bases not matched to a gene. The CDR3 is 17 amino acids. CDR1 is SGHRS, CDR2 YFSETQ, per germline. The CDR3 DNA reads TGCGCCAGCAGCAGGAGCAGGGGGCTACAAGGGAACACTGAAGCTTTCTTT. It specifies CASSRSRGLQGNTEAFF.